The rows below give T cell receptor beta chains drawn from one sample of a study of shared clonotypes between healthy human individuals. TCRdb's copy holds only in-frame clones and misses some; the assay was immunoSEQ multiplex PCR. This table holds around 2.5 million clones, approximately 94% found once. The source material was naive CD4+ T cells from PBMCs. The receptors shown here come from a young man in good health. Some clones in this sample may be carry-over from other donors' samples. The CDR3 runs from the conserved cysteine through the conserved F or W. Fields, in order: clone size, D gene, J gene, V gene, CDR3 protein, CDR3 DNA. D genes are given only for firm matches. Clone size is given for some rows only: seen once, a few or many times, or a class if the clone is expanded.

clone_size: -; d_call: TRBD2; j_call: TRBJ2-1; v_call: TRBV6-4; cdr3_aa: CASSPLRTSGGYNEQFF; cdr3_nt: TGTGCCAGCAGTCCCCTCAGGACTAGCGGGGGTTACAATGAGCAGTTCTTC
clone_size: -; d_call: TRBD2; j_call: TRBJ2-2; v_call: TRBV7-3; cdr3_aa: CASSRRGTSGANTGELFF; cdr3_nt: TGTGCCAGCAGCCGACGCGGGACTAGCGGGGCCAACACCGGGGAGCTGTTTTTT
clone_size: -; d_call: -; j_call: TRBJ1-3; v_call: TRBV28; cdr3_aa: CASSVTSAIRGNTIYF; cdr3_nt: TGTGCCAGCAGCGTCACCTCGGCTATTAGGGGAAACACCATATATTTT
clone_size: -; d_call: -; j_call: TRBJ2-1; v_call: TRBV6-4; cdr3_aa: CASSDLPGGNEQFF; cdr3_nt: TGTGCCAGCAGTGACCTTCCCGGTGGCAATGAGCAGTTCTTC
clone_size: -; d_call: -; j_call: TRBJ1-3; v_call: TRBV28; cdr3_aa: CASRAPGISGNTIYF; cdr3_nt: TGTGCCAGCCGAGCCCCGGGAATCTCTGGAAACACCATATATTTT
clone_size: -; d_call: TRBD2; j_call: TRBJ2-7; v_call: TRBV6-5; cdr3_aa: CASHSPGLAGERQYF; cdr3_nt: TGTGCCAGCCACTCGCCGGGACTAGCGGGAGAGAGGCAGTACTTC
clone_size: few; d_call: -; j_call: TRBJ1-5; v_call: TRBV29-1; cdr3_aa: CSVGDGGNQPQHF; cdr3_nt: TGCAGCGTTGGAGATGGGGGGAATCAGCCCCAGCATTTT
clone_size: -; d_call: TRBD1; j_call: TRBJ2-7; v_call: TRBV6-5; cdr3_aa: CASSPPGQPIYEQYF; cdr3_nt: TGTGCCAGCAGCCCTCCGGGACAGCCCATTTACGAGCAGTACTTC
clone_size: -; d_call: -; j_call: TRBJ2-7; v_call: TRBV4-1; cdr3_aa: CASSQSQGSSYEQYF; cdr3_nt: TGCGCCAGCAGCCAATCGCAGGGGAGCTCCTACGAGCAGTACTTC
clone_size: -; d_call: TRBD2; j_call: TRBJ2-1; v_call: TRBV5-1; cdr3_aa: CASSFGRTSYNEQFF; cdr3_nt: TGCGCCAGCAGCTTTGGACGGACTAGCTACAATGAGCAGTTCTTC
clone_size: -; d_call: TRBD1; j_call: TRBJ2-7; v_call: TRBV30; cdr3_aa: CAWSVTGTGTGDF; cdr3_nt: TGTGCCTGGAGTGTAACTGGGACGGGGACAGGGGACTTC
clone_size: -; d_call: TRBD1; j_call: TRBJ1-4; v_call: TRBV28; cdr3_aa: CASSPRDSPTEKLFF; cdr3_nt: TGTGCCAGCAGTCCCCGGGACAGTCCTACTGAAAAACTGTTTTTT
clone_size: -; d_call: -; j_call: TRBJ2-2; v_call: TRBV4-1; cdr3_aa: CASSRLDYSNTGELFF; cdr3_nt: TGCGCCAGCAGCCGATTAGACTATTCGAACACCGGGGAGCTGTTTTTT
clone_size: once; d_call: TRBD1; j_call: TRBJ1-1; v_call: TRBV27; cdr3_aa: CASSFRGVNTEAFF; cdr3_nt: TGTGCCAGCAGTTTCAGGGGGGTGAACACTGAAGCTTTCTTT
clone_size: -; d_call: -; j_call: TRBJ1-2; v_call: TRBV6-5; cdr3_aa: CASSSTGGSYGYTF; cdr3_nt: TGTGCCAGCAGTAGTACTGGAGGTAGCTATGGCTACACCTTC
clone_size: -; d_call: -; j_call: TRBJ1-5; v_call: TRBV9; cdr3_aa: CASSVGQGSQPQHF; cdr3_nt: TGTGCCAGCAGCGTAGGGCAGGGGAGTCAGCCCCAGCATTTT
clone_size: once; d_call: -; j_call: TRBJ2-1; v_call: TRBV5-1; cdr3_aa: CASSRDSNSYNEQFF; cdr3_nt: TGCGCCAGCAGCAGGGACTCAAACTCCTACAATGAGCAGTTCTTC
clone_size: -; d_call: -; j_call: TRBJ2-3; v_call: TRBV5-1; cdr3_aa: CASRSSGWGTDTQYF; cdr3_nt: TGCGCCAGCAGATCAAGCGGCTGGGGCACAGATACGCAGTATTTT
clone_size: -; d_call: -; j_call: TRBJ2-5; v_call: TRBV5-1; cdr3_aa: CASSPGHYQETQYF; cdr3_nt: TGCGCCAGCAGCCCCGGACACTACCAAGAGACCCAGTACTTC
clone_size: -; d_call: -; j_call: TRBJ2-1; v_call: TRBV7-2; cdr3_aa: CASSLTVHEQFF; cdr3_nt: TGTGCCAGCAGCTTAACAGTCCATGAGCAGTTCTTC
clone_size: -; d_call: -; j_call: TRBJ1-1; v_call: TRBV7-9; cdr3_aa: CASSWLQGWNTEAFF; cdr3_nt: TGTGCCAGCAGTTGGCTACAGGGCTGGAACACTGAAGCTTTCTTT
clone_size: -; d_call: -; j_call: TRBJ2-7; v_call: TRBV11-2; cdr3_aa: CASSLQRRGTYEQYF; cdr3_nt: TGTGCCAGCAGCTTACAGCGGCGGGGTACCTACGAGCAGTACTTC
clone_size: once; d_call: TRBD2; j_call: TRBJ2-5; v_call: TRBV28; cdr3_aa: CASSLGTSGRAMKTQYF; cdr3_nt: TGTGCCAGCAGTTTAGGGACTAGCGGGAGGGCCATGAAGACCCAGTACTTC
clone_size: -; d_call: -; j_call: TRBJ1-4; v_call: TRBV15; cdr3_aa: CATRGTLNEKLFF; cdr3_nt: TGTGCCACTAGAGGGACACTAAATGAAAAACTGTTTTTT
clone_size: -; d_call: -; j_call: TRBJ1-2; v_call: TRBV5-8; cdr3_aa: CASSLAGAANYGYTF; cdr3_nt: TGTGCCAGCAGCTTGGCCGGAGCAGCTAACTATGGCTACACCTTC
clone_size: -; d_call: TRBD1; j_call: TRBJ2-6; v_call: TRBV5-1; cdr3_aa: CASSFYPDRAGANVLTF; cdr3_nt: TGCGCCAGCAGCTTCTACCCGGACAGGGCTGGGGCCAACGTCCTGACTTTC
clone_size: -; d_call: -; j_call: TRBJ2-7; v_call: TRBV5-1; cdr3_aa: CASSLDTMSYEQYF; cdr3_nt: TGCGCCAGCAGCTTGGACACTATGTCGTACGAGCAGTACTTC
clone_size: -; d_call: -; j_call: TRBJ1-4; v_call: TRBV14; cdr3_aa: CASSQVPGDEKLFF; cdr3_nt: TGTGCCAGCAGCCAAGTGCCCGGGGATGAAAAACTGTTTTTT
clone_size: -; d_call: -; j_call: TRBJ1-1; v_call: TRBV2; cdr3_aa: CASSEVAFYTEAFF; cdr3_nt: TGTGCCAGCAGTGAAGTTGCCTTCTACACTGAAGCTTTCTTT
clone_size: -; d_call: -; j_call: TRBJ1-5; v_call: TRBV19; cdr3_aa: CASSFRQGTTGWDQPQHF; cdr3_nt: TGTGCCAGTAGTTTCCGCCAAGGCACCACAGGGTGGGATCAGCCCCAGCATTTT
clone_size: -; d_call: -; j_call: TRBJ2-5; v_call: TRBV14; cdr3_aa: CASSPSNFKSLQETQYF; cdr3_nt: TGTGCCAGCAGTCCAAGCAATTTCAAATCTCTCCAAGAGACCCAGTACTTC
clone_size: -; d_call: TRBD2; j_call: TRBJ2-1; v_call: TRBV5-1; cdr3_aa: CASSFRLAGEAEQFF; cdr3_nt: TGCGCCAGCAGCTTTCGCCTAGCGGGAGAGGCTGAGCAGTTCTTC
clone_size: -; d_call: -; j_call: TRBJ2-7; v_call: TRBV29-1; cdr3_aa: CSGGSGYEQYF; cdr3_nt: TGCAGCGGGGGTAGCGGCTACGAGCAGTACTTC
clone_size: -; d_call: -; j_call: TRBJ1-3; v_call: TRBV19; cdr3_aa: CASNRPRTAISGNTIYF; cdr3_nt: TGTGCCAGTAACCGGCCCCGGACGGCAATCTCTGGAAACACCATATATTTT
clone_size: -; d_call: -; j_call: TRBJ1-1; v_call: TRBV5-1; cdr3_aa: CASKIGGVNTEAFF; cdr3_nt: TGCGCCAGCAAAATCGGGGGCGTGAACACTGAAGCTTTCTTT
clone_size: -; d_call: TRBD2; j_call: TRBJ2-2; v_call: TRBV10-1; cdr3_aa: CASDPSGERGNTGELFF; cdr3_nt: TGCGCCAGCGACCCTAGCGGGGAGCGAGGGAACACCGGGGAGCTGTTTTTT
clone_size: -; d_call: -; j_call: TRBJ2-7; v_call: TRBV5-1; cdr3_aa: CASSFGSYEQYF; cdr3_nt: TGCGCCAGCAGCTTCGGATCCTACGAGCAGTACTTC
clone_size: -; d_call: TRBD2; j_call: TRBJ2-4; v_call: TRBV2; cdr3_aa: CASSLSPGTSGSWAKNIQYF; cdr3_nt: TGTGCCAGCAGTCTTTCGCCCGGGACTAGCGGGAGTTGGGCCAAAAACATTCAGTACTTC
clone_size: -; d_call: -; j_call: TRBJ2-7; v_call: TRBV18; cdr3_aa: CASSPLKGVGEQQYF; cdr3_nt: TGTGCCAGCTCACCCCTCAAGGGGGTCGGGGAGCAGCAGTACTTC
clone_size: -; d_call: -; j_call: TRBJ1-2; v_call: TRBV19; cdr3_aa: CASSIEGNYGYTF; cdr3_nt: TGTGCCAGTAGTATCGAGGGTAACTATGGCTACACCTTC
clone_size: once; d_call: -; j_call: TRBJ1-5; v_call: TRBV6-1; cdr3_aa: CASSVQSSSNQPQHF; cdr3_nt: TGTGCCAGCAGTGTTCAGTCCTCTAGCAATCAGCCCCAGCATTTT
clone_size: -; d_call: TRBD2; j_call: TRBJ2-3; v_call: TRBV28; cdr3_aa: CASDSTSEVVDTQYF; cdr3_nt: TGTGCCAGCGATTCGACTAGCGAGGTGGTAGATACGCAGTATTTT
clone_size: few; d_call: -; j_call: TRBJ1-5; v_call: TRBV5-4; cdr3_aa: CASSLDRAQPQHF; cdr3_nt: TGTGCCAGCAGCTTGGACAGGGCTCAGCCCCAGCATTTT
clone_size: few; d_call: TRBD1; j_call: TRBJ2-7; v_call: TRBV28; cdr3_aa: CASSFAGQGGYEQYF; cdr3_nt: TGTGCCAGCAGTTTTGCTGGACAGGGGGGTTACGAGCAGTACTTC
clone_size: -; d_call: -; j_call: TRBJ2-1; v_call: TRBV6-1; cdr3_aa: CASSEEEGGRWYNEQFF; cdr3_nt: TGTGCCAGCAGTGAAGAAGAGGGAGGACGGTGGTACAATGAGCAGTTCTTC
clone_size: -; d_call: -; j_call: TRBJ1-1; v_call: TRBV6-5; cdr3_aa: CASSYSTQGGTEAFF; cdr3_nt: TGTGCCAGCAGTTACTCGACCCAGGGTGGAACTGAAGCTTTCTTT
clone_size: -; d_call: -; j_call: TRBJ2-1; v_call: TRBV29-1; cdr3_aa: CSGRTFTEQFF; cdr3_nt: TGCAGCGGGCGGACGTTCACTGAGCAGTTCTTC
clone_size: -; d_call: -; j_call: TRBJ2-5; v_call: TRBV7-9; cdr3_aa: CASSLGSGVETQYF; cdr3_nt: TGTGCCAGCAGCTTAGGGTCCGGGGTGGAGACCCAGTACTTC
clone_size: -; d_call: -; j_call: TRBJ2-7; v_call: TRBV19; cdr3_aa: CASSVRGFYEQYF; cdr3_nt: TGTGCCAGTAGTGTTCGGGGATTCTACGAGCAGTACTTT
clone_size: -; d_call: -; j_call: TRBJ2-2; v_call: TRBV7-3; cdr3_aa: CASSLTGTRTGELFF; cdr3_nt: TGTGCCAGCAGCTTAACCGGGACTCGCACCGGGGAGCTGTTTTTT
clone_size: -; d_call: -; j_call: TRBJ1-1; v_call: TRBV5-8; cdr3_aa: CASSQAGEAGTEAFF; cdr3_nt: TGTGCCAGCAGCCAAGCAGGGGAAGCGGGCACTGAAGCTTTCTTT
clone_size: -; d_call: TRBD2; j_call: TRBJ2-2; v_call: TRBV29-1; cdr3_aa: CSVDVGLAGVTGELFF; cdr3_nt: TGCAGCGTTGATGTCGGACTAGCGGGAGTCACCGGGGAGCTGTTTTTT
clone_size: -; d_call: -; j_call: TRBJ2-3; v_call: TRBV29-1; cdr3_aa: CSERGETDTQYF; cdr3_nt: TGCAGCGAGAGAGGGGAGACAGATACGCAGTATTTT
clone_size: once; d_call: TRBD1; j_call: TRBJ2-3; v_call: TRBV2; cdr3_aa: CASSEQGESTDTQYF; cdr3_nt: TGTGCCAGCAGTGAACAGGGGGAAAGCACAGATACGCAGTATTTT